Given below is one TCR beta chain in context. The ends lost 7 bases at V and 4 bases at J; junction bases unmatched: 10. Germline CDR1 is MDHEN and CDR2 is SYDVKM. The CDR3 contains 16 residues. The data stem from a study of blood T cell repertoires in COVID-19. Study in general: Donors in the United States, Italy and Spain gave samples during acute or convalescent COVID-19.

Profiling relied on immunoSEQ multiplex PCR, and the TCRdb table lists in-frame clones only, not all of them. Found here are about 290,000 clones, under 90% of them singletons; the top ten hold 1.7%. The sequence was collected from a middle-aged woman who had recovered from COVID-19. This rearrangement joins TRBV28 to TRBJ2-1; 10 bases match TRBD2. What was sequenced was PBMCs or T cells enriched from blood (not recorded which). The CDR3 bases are TGTGCCAGCACCACGGTGACTAGCGGGTTTTACAATGAGCAGTTCTTC. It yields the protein CASTTVTSGFYNEQFF.